The 21 T cell receptor beta chains below were found in one sample sequenced in a study of control samples from healthy donors and cancer patients (dated by TCRdb to the early 2020s). The library was built by means of the immunoSEQ multiplex PCR assay. What TCRdb holds here is the immuneACCESS table cut down to in-frame rearrangements. Part of the clones is not present; checked against another copy, under half of the missing clones reflect an unresolved V gene, and the others are unexplained. In this sample the table shows roughly 84,000 clones, approximately 91% of which occur a single time. The top ten constitute over 5.5% of the sample. The sequencing sample was made of blood. The receptors were sampled from a man between 50 and 59 years old in good health.

The gene calls are TRBV2 and TRBJ1-3, with D tentatively TRBD1 (6 bases). Trimming left V 3 bases short and J 0 bases short, with 12 bases between. This CDR3 is built from 16 residues. Germline V CDR1 and CDR2: SNHLY, FYNNEI. Here the CDR3 DNA reads TGTGCCAGCAGTGATGGGGGGGCTAACTCTGGAAACACCATATATTTT. It yields the protein CASSDGGANSGNTIYF. The full variable domain, with the rest looked up from reference TRBV2 and TRBJ1-3, is EPEVTQTPSHQVTQMGQEVILRCVPISNHLYFYWYRQILGQKVEFLVSFYNNEISEKSEIFDDQFSVERPDGSNFTLKIRSTKLEDSAMYFCASSDGGANSGNTIYFGEGSWLTVV.

The chain uses TRBV10-3 and TRBJ1-2; TRBD1 aligns across 7 bases. Germline lookup yields CDR1 ENHRY and CDR2 SYGVKD. The CDR3 consists of 15 residues. Trimming removed 6 bases from V and 5 bases from J; junction bases left unmatched: 12. CDR3 sequence (DNA): TGTGCCATCAGGGACGGGACAGAGTCGGTTTATGGCTACACCTTC. Translation: CAIRDGTESVYGYTF.

The chain links TRBV13 to TRBJ2-7; D might be TRBD1 (5 bases). The CDR3 is 12 amino acids. V dropped 5 bases and J dropped 7 bases, with 12 bases sitting between them. Germline CDR1 and CDR2: PRHDT and FYEKMQ (reference sequence). The CDR3 here is CASSTGPREQYF. CDR3 in DNA: TGTGCCAGCAGCACAGGTCCTCGAGAGCAGTACTTC.

This sequence joins TRBV3-1 (or the pseudogene TRBV3-2) and TRBJ1-6; D is ambiguous. Trimming left V 1 base short and J 10 bases short, with 11 bases between. The CDR3 length is 14 residues. Per the germline V gene, CDR1 is LGHDT and CDR2 is YNNKEL (reference sequence). CDR3 protein: CASSQGHDGSPLHF. The CDR3 region has the DNA TGTGCCAGCAGCCAAGGGCACGACGGATCACCCCTCCACTTT.

V usage is TRBV5-4 and J usage is TRBJ1-1; D not resolved. This CDR3 spans 13 amino acids. V lost 0 bases to trimming and J lost 1 base, with 4 bases between them. Germline V gene sequence: CDR1 SGHNT, CDR2 YYREEE (reference sequence). The CDR3 DNA follows: TGTGCCAGCAGCTTGGGTCGGAACACTGAAGCTTTCTTT. Amino acid sequence: CASSLGRNTEAFF.

This sequence joins TRBV6-6 and TRBJ2-7; a possible D gene is TRBD2 (6 bases). Trimming removed 2 bases from V and 2 bases from J, with 13 bases in between. The CDR3 runs 15 residues. Germline CDR1 reads MNHNY; CDR2 reads SVGAGI (reference sequence). The CDR3: CASSYGVAETYEQYF. Here the CDR3 DNA reads TGTGCCAGCAGTTACGGAGTAGCGGAGACCTACGAGCAGTACTTC.

This sequence joins TRBV1 and TRBJ1-6; the table's D gene call, TRBD1, was not cross checked with the DNA. TRBV1 is given as a pseudogene. The CDR3 loop spans 22 amino acids. CDR3 amino acids: CTSSQDARDRAPNFSYNSPLHF. In DNA, the CDR3 is TGCACCAGCAGCCAAGATGCCCGGGACAGGGCACCAAATTTCTCCTATAATTCACCCCTCCACTTT.

The chain employs TRBV4-1 and TRBJ2-7; TRBD1 aligns across 9 bases. The CDR3 loop spans 16 amino acids. V gave up 0 bases and J gave up 6 bases; unmatched junction bases: 9. The germline V gene has CDR1 MGHRA and CDR2 YSYEKL. CDR3 nucleotides: TGCGCCAGCAGCCAAGAAACCGGGACAGGGACGATCGAGCAGTACTTC. It specifies CASSQETGTGTIEQYF.

This clone has more than one count but fewer than ten. V usage is TRBV2 and J usage is TRBJ1-6, with 9 positions matching TRBD1. The V gene end was trimmed by 10 bases and the J gene end by 7 bases; junction bases not matched to a gene: 5. This CDR3 spans 13 amino acids. Per the germline V gene, CDR1 is SNHLY and CDR2 is FYNNEI. In nucleotides, the CDR3 is TGTGCCACACTGGACAGGGGCAATTCACCCCTCCACTTT. Translating it yields CATLDRGNSPLHF. Supplemented by reference TRBV2 and TRBJ1-6, the full variable domain reads EPEVTQTPSHQVTQMGQEVILRCVPISNHLYFYWYRQILGQKVEFLVSFYNNEISEKSEIFDDQFSVERPDGSNFTLKIRSTKLEDSAMYFCATLDRGNSPLHFGNGTRLTVT.

The CDR3 loop reads CASSPLGGSMSLTNYGYTF. The CDR3 DNA sequence: TGTGCCAGCAGCCCCTTGGGGGGGTCGATGAGCCTAACTAACTATGGCTACACCTTC. The gene calls are TRBV5-4 and TRBJ1-2; tentative D call: TRBD1 (5 bases). V gave up 4 bases and J gave up 0 bases, with 25 bases separating them. The CDR3 covers 19 residues. Germline CDR1 and CDR2: SGHNT and YYREEE (reference sequence).

The V call is TRBV6-5, the J call TRBJ2-1, with TRBD1 identical over 7 bases. The CDR3 has 11 amino acids. Germline values: CDR1 MNHEY, CDR2 SVGAGI. J gave up 13 bases and V 8 bases, and 8 bases lay outside the gene matches. This CDR3 reads CASGDRDSQFF. DNA of the CDR3: TGTGCCAGCGGAGATCGGGACAGCCAGTTCTTC.

This clone occurred once. The J gene is TRBJ2-5, the V gene TRBV5-1; 8 positions match TRBD2. From germline, CDR1 is SGHRS and CDR2 YFSETQ. CDR3 size: 14 residues. The trim removed 4 bases at V and 1 base at J, leaving 3 bases unmatched. The CDR3 is CASSPTSGQETQYF. In nucleotides, the CDR3 is TGCGCCAGCAGCCCAACTAGCGGCCAAGAGACCCAGTACTTC.

The chain combines TRBV6-2 or TRBV6-3 with TRBJ2-7, with 7 bases fitting TRBD1. The V and J ends lost 5 bases and 2 bases, in that order; junction bases with no gene match: 0. The CDR3 sequence is 12 residues long. Germline V gene lookup returns CDR1 MNHEY and CDR2 SVGEGT. CDR3 coding DNA: TGTGCCAGCAGTGGGACAGCCTACGAGCAGTACTTC. Protein product: CASSGTAYEQYF.

This chain uses TRBV30 with TRBJ2-1; tentatively, D is TRBD2 (6 bases). The CDR3 extends over 12 amino acids. Deletions cut 2 bases from V and 9 bases from J, with 11 bases between. Germline loops: CDR1 GTSNPN, CDR2 SVGIG (reference sequence). CDR3 in DNA: TGTGCCTGGAGTCCCGGGGGTACTGAGCAGTTCTTC. Its protein product is CAWSPGGTEQFF.

V and J are TRBV9 and TRBJ1-4; no definite D call. The CDR3 sequence is 11 residues long. Germline CDR1 reads SGDLS; CDR2 reads YYNGEE. V lost 4 bases and J 9 bases, leaving 7 bases between the germline ends. The CDR3 DNA reads TGTGCCAGCAGCACCGGTAAAAAACTGTTTTTT. This sequence encodes CASSTGKKLFF.

The gene calls are TRBV6-1 and TRBJ2-7; 11 nucleotides align to TRBD2. V shed 2 bases, J shed 0 bases, and the junction held 6 bases outside the gene matches. CDR3 length: 17 amino acids. CDR1 is MNHNS, CDR2 SASEGT, per germline. CDR3 nucleotide sequence: TGTGCCAGCAGTGAATCGGCTAGCGGGGGGCTCTCCTACGAGCAGTACTTC. It encodes CASSESASGGLSYEQYF.

This clone occurred once. CDR3 DNA sequence: TGCGCCAGCAGCTTGGGCGGGGACTATGGCTACACCTTC. It specifies CASSLGGDYGYTF. The chain has TRBV5-1 and TRBJ1-2; D is uncertain. The ends were cut back, 0 bases at V and 3 bases at J, with 6 bases in the middle. CDR1 SGHRS and CDR2 YFSETQ come from the germline V gene. This CDR3 spans 13 amino acids.

J is TRBJ1-5 and V is TRBV5-6, with 7 nucleotides matching TRBD1. The trim removed 5 bases at V and 2 bases at J, leaving 10 bases unmatched. The CDR3 covers 16 residues. CDR1 is SGHDT and CDR2 is YYEEEE in the germline V gene. CDR3 residues: CASRLTGAGGNQPQHF. CDR3 DNA sequence: TGTGCCAGCAGATTAACAGGGGCTGGAGGCAATCAGCCCCAGCATTTT.

The genes are TRBV19 and TRBJ1-1; no reliable D call. Trimming pared 4 bases from V and 0 bases from J, leaving 9 bases between. The CDR3 extends over 14 amino acids. Per the germline V gene, CDR1 is LNHDA and CDR2 is SQIVND (reference sequence). Written as DNA, the CDR3 is TGTGCCAGTAGTAGGGCAGGTGTGAACACTGAAGCTTTCTTT. It yields the protein CASSRAGVNTEAFF.

This clone was picked up one time. V gene TRBV20-1 combines with J gene TRBJ1-1; a weak D match, TRBD1 (5 bases). CDR1 is DFQATT, CDR2 SNEGSKA, per germline (reference sequence). This CDR3 is 11 amino acids long. V was pared by 5 bases and J by 11 bases, with 15 bases between. As DNA, the CDR3 is TGCAGTGCTCGCGGGACTGGACTGGCTTTCTTT. Protein: CSARGTGLAFF.

The chain couples TRBV2 to TRBJ1-2; D is uncertain. Germline loops: CDR1 SNHLY, CDR2 FYNNEI. The V end was cut by 1 base, the J end by 4 bases, with 13 bases between. This CDR3 contains 15 residues. The CDR3 region is CASSEVVAARYGYTF. The CDR3 DNA follows: TGTGCCAGCAGTGAAGTGGTTGCAGCCCGCTATGGCTACACCTTC.